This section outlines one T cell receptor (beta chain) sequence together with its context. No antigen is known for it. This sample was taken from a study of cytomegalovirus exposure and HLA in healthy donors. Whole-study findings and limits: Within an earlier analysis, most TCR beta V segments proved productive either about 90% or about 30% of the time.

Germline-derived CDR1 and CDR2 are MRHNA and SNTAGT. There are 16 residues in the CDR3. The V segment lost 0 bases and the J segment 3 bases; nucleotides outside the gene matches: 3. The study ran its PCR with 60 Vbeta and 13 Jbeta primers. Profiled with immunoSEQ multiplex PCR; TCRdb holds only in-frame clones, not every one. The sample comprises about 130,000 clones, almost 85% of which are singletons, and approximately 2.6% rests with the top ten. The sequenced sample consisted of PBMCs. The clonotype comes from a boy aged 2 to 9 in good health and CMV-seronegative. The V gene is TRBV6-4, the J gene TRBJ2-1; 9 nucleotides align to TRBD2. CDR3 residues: CASSDSGGRGYNEQFF. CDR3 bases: TGTGCCAGCAGTGACTCCGGCGGGAGGGGCTACAATGAGCAGTTCTTC.